This is a list of T cell receptor beta chains from one sample in a study of cytomegalovirus exposure and HLA in healthy donors. Data came from immunoSEQ multiplex PCR; TCRdb stores just in-frame clones and leaves some out. The profile shows 100,000 to 150,000 clones, around 70% of them singletons. The sample consisted of PBMCs. The source of these receptors is a male donor in good health and CMV-seronegative. CDR3s include the opening cysteine and the closing phenylalanine or tryptophan. D genes are given only for firm matches. Size is omitted from some rows. Given values are once, few, many or a class for expanded clones.

TRBD2	TRBJ2-1	TRBV7-2	NA	TGTGCCAGCAGTACCCTAGCGGCCTCCTACAATGAGCAGTTCTTC	CASSTLAASYNEQFF
TRBD1	TRBJ1-2	TRBV7-9	NA	TGTGCCAGCAGCGGACAGGGCGGGGGAATCTATGGCTACACCTTC	CASSGQGGGIYGYTF
TRBD1	TRBJ2-7	TRBV27	NA	TGTGCCAGCAGTTCAAGGACAGGGTGGGGATACGAGCAGTACTTC	CASSSRTGWGYEQYF
NA	TRBJ1-4	TRBV4-2	NA	TGTGCCAGCAGCCAAGAGGCAGGGAATGAAAAACTGTTTTTT	CASSQEAGNEKLFF
TRBD2	TRBJ2-7	TRBV7-9	NA	TGTGCCAGCAGCCCGGGAGGGGGGAACTACGAGCAGTACTTC	CASSPGGGNYEQYF
TRBD1	TRBJ1-1	TRBV9	NA	TGTGCCAGCAGCGTAGGGGACAGCGCGAACACTGAAGCTTTCTTT	CASSVGDSANTEAFF
TRBD1	TRBJ1-3	TRBV7-3	NA	TGTGCCAGCAGCTTGGGACAGTTAGGCTCTGGAAACACCATATATTTT	CASSLGQLGSGNTIYF
TRBD1	TRBJ1-1	TRBV7-9	NA	TGTGCCAGCAGCTTAATGGCTGGACAGGATCCTGAAGCTTTCTTT	CASSLMAGQDPEAFF
TRBD2	TRBJ2-7	TRBV28	NA	TGTGCCAGCAGGGACGGGGAGCAAGGACTAGCGGGAGGCCGGATCTACGAGCAGTACTTC	CASRDGEQGLAGGRIYEQYF
NA	TRBJ1-5	TRBV30	NA	TGTGCCTGGAGTGTAGCGGGGGGCGCAGAGCCCCAGCATTTT	CAWSVAGGAEPQHF
NA	TRBJ1-5	TRBV2	NA	TGTGCCAGGTCTAAGGGGCAAAGATATCGCAATCAGCCCCAGCATTTT	CARSKGQRYRNQPQHF
NA	TRBJ1-5	TRBV6-5	few	TGTGCCAGCAGTTACAGGGAGGGCCAGCCCCAGCATTTT	CASSYREGQPQHF
NA	TRBJ1-6	TRBV7-8	once	TGTGCCAGCAGCCCATTAGGGGGGGGCAATTCACCCCTCCACTTT	CASSPLGGGNSPLHF
TRBD1	TRBJ1-1	TRBV13	NA	TGTGCCAGCAGTAGGACAGGGAACACTGAAGCTTTCTTT	CASSRTGNTEAFF
NA	TRBJ2-1	TRBV28	NA	TGTGCCAGCAGTCCATGGGACACGAGCTCCTACAATGAGCAGTTCTTC	CASSPWDTSSYNEQFF
TRBD2	TRBJ2-7	TRBV11-2	NA	TGTGCCAGCAGCCCCGTGAGGGCGGCGGGGGGGAGCGTCTACGAGCAGTACTTC	CASSPVRAAGGSVYEQYF